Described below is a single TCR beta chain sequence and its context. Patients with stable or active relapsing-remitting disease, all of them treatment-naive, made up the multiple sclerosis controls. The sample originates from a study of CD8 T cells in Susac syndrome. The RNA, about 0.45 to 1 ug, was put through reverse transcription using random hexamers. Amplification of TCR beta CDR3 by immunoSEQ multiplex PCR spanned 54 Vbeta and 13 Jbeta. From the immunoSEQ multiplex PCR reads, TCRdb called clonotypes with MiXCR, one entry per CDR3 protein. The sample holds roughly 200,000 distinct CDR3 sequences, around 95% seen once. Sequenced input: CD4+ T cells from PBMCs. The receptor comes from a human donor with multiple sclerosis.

CDR3 in DNA: TGTGCCTGGAGTGGAAAAAATCAGCCCCAGCATTTT. Its translation is CAWSGKNQPQHF. This sequence joins TRBV30 and TRBJ1-5; D gene uncertain. The CDR3 totals 12 residues. V lost 1 base and J 4 bases, leaving 5 bases between the germline ends. Germline loops: CDR1 GTSNPN, CDR2 SVGIG (reference sequence). The full variable domain, rest sourced from reference TRBV30 and TRBJ1-5, is SQTIHQWPATLVQPVGSPLSLECTVEGTSNPNLYWYRQAAGRGLQLLFYSVGIGQISSEVPQNLSASRPQDRQFILSSKKLLLSDSGFYLCAWSGKNQPQHFGDGTRLSIL.